These 7 T cell receptor beta chains were all obtained from the same sample, sequenced in a study of T cell changes during pregnancy in multiple sclerosis. Profiled with immunoSEQ multiplex PCR; TCRdb holds only in-frame clones, not every one. The sample lists tens of thousands of clones; 80% to 95% were seen once. Sequenced here: CD4+ T cells from peripheral blood mononuclear cells, sampled after pregnancy. These receptors all stem from a female donor with multiple sclerosis, enrolled in a pregnancy study.

The chain uses TRBV9 and TRBJ1-2; D not resolved. Deletions cut 3 bases from V and 2 bases from J, with 8 bases between. CDR3 length: 13 residues. Per the germline V gene, CDR1 is SGDLS and CDR2 is YYNGEE. The CDR3 DNA reads as TGTGCCAGCAGCGATTACAGAAACTATGGCTACACCTTC. Amino acid sequence: CASSDYRNYGYTF.

The rearrangement joins TRBV5-5 to TRBJ1-2; the D is unclear. Germline V gene sequence: CDR1 SGHKS, CDR2 YYEKEE (reference sequence). This CDR3 spans 14 amino acids. V was shortened by 3 bases and J by 8 bases, with 17 bases between the two germline ends. CDR3 coding DNA: TGTGCCAGCAGCTCGGAGCCGCCAGTGGTAGGCTACACCTTC. This sequence encodes CASSSEPPVVGYTF.

The V gene is TRBV7-9, the J gene TRBJ2-1; 7 bases fit TRBD2. J lost 7 bases, V lost 0 bases, and 3 bases had no gene match. The CDR3 spans 14 residues. Germline V CDR1 and CDR2: SEHNR, FQNEAQ (reference sequence). In nucleotides, the CDR3 is TGTGCCAGCAGCTTAGCGGGGGGGAAAAATGAGCAGTTCTTC. Amino acids: CASSLAGGKNEQFF.

The chain uses TRBV29-1 and TRBJ1-1; 8 bases match TRBD1. After removal of 7 bases from V and 10 bases from J, the junction contained 14 bases not matched to a gene. From germline, CDR1 is SQVTM and CDR2 ANQGSEA. This CDR3 is built from 13 residues. The CDR3 coding sequence is TGCAGCGGGGGACGGGGGCAGGGGGCAAGAGCTTTCTTT. Amino acids: CSGGRGQGARAFF.

The V and J genes are TRBV7-8 and TRBJ1-2, with a weak D call TRBD1 (5 bases). V lost 5 bases to trimming and J lost 1 base, with 8 bases between them. Germline values: CDR1 SGHVS, CDR2 FQNEAQ. This CDR3 is 13 amino acids long. CDR3 DNA sequence: TGTGCCAGCAGCCTCAGGGTTAACTATGGCTACACCTTC. It yields the protein CASSLRVNYGYTF.

This sequence joins TRBV10-3 and TRBJ2-7, with 7 bases aligning to TRBD1. The CDR3 has 12 amino acids. J lost 4 bases, V lost 6 bases, and 3 bases had no gene match. Per the germline V gene, CDR1 is ENHRY and CDR2 is SYGVKD. The CDR3 sequence: CAIRRQGYEQYF. As DNA, the CDR3 is TGTGCCATCAGGCGACAGGGTTACGAGCAGTACTTC.

V and J are TRBV4-3 and TRBJ1-2; TRBD1 might be the D (5 bases). This CDR3 comprises 18 residues. Germline-derived CDR1 and CDR2 are LGHNA and YSLEER. Trimming took 3 bases from V and 4 from J, leaving 24 bases between them. The CDR3 nucleotides are TGCGCCAGCAGCCAGGAGGGACCCCCTGTGGTGGCCGTCTATGGCTACACCTTC. It codes for CASSQEGPPVVAVYGYTF.